Below are 9 T cell receptor beta chains sequenced from a single sample in a study of blood T cells in healthy people across ages. For the second PCR, which ran for about 7 to 12 cycles, a sample-barcoded 5' primer and a J-beta primer mix were used. TCRdb recomputed calls from the 5' RACE reads with MiXCR, one row per CDR3 protein. Among around 990,000 distinct CDR3 sequences listed, approximately 25% were seen once. These data were also filed under a second study, of T cells of mothers and their children.

Material for sequencing was blood. The receptor source for this set is a girl aged 2 to 10 in good health.

This clonotype was counted only a few times. The chain combines TRBV27 with TRBJ2-7; unclear D gene. The germline gives CDR1 MNHEY, CDR2 SMNVEV (reference sequence). This CDR3 is 11 amino acids long. V was clipped by 8 bases and J by 9 bases, with 14 bases between them. The CDR3 DNA sequence: TGTGCCAGCGGCTTCGAGACCGGGCAGTACTTC. Translated, it gives CASGFETGQYF.

V usage is TRBV11-2 and J usage is TRBJ2-7; D might be TRBD2 (5 bases). Germline values: CDR1 SGHAT, CDR2 FQNNGV. V gave up 4 bases and J gave up 4 bases, with 14 bases separating them. The CDR3 is made up of 14 amino acids. The CDR3 protein is CASSYGSSSYEQYF. In nucleotides, the CDR3 is TGTGCCAGCAGCTACGGGTCTAGCTCGTACGAGCAGTACTTC. Drawing the rest from reference TRBV11-2 and TRBJ2-7, the complete variable domain is EAGVAQSPRYKIIEKRQSVAFWCNPISGHATLYWYQQILGQGPKLLIQFQNNGVVDDSQLPKDRFSAERLKGVDSTLKIQPAKLEDSAVYLCASSYGSSSYEQYFGPGTRLTVT.

The V call is TRBV20-1, the J call TRBJ1-2; D gene unclear. V lost 4 bases to trimming and J lost 1 base, with 10 bases between them. Germline V gene sequence: CDR1 DFQATT, CDR2 SNEGSKA (reference sequence). CDR3 length equals 13 residues. The CDR3 loop is CSATGFNNYGYTF. CDR3 nucleotides: TGCAGTGCTACAGGTTTTAATAACTATGGCTACACCTTC.

This clonotype was recorded many times. The chain employs TRBV4-2 and TRBJ2-1, with TRBD2 identical over 7 bases. Unmatched junction bases numbered 9, after V lost 4 bases and J lost 0 bases. Germline CDR1 reads LGHNA; CDR2 reads YNFKEQ. There are 17 residues in the CDR3. The CDR3: CASSRFSGRSSYNEQFF. The DNA for the CDR3 is TGTGCCAGCAGCCGGTTTAGCGGGCGCAGCTCCTACAATGAGCAGTTCTTC.

The V gene is TRBV20-1, the J gene TRBJ1-2; 9 nucleotides align to TRBD1. Trimming cost V 0 bases and J 0 bases; bases outside gene matches: 11. Germline CDR1 is DFQATT and CDR2 is SNEGSKA (reference sequence). CDR3 length: 18 residues. Here the CDR3 reads CSARDPGQGPWANYGYTF. CDR3 nucleotides: TGCAGTGCTAGAGATCCGGGACAGGGTCCTTGGGCTAACTATGGCTACACCTTC.

A few counts support this clonotype. J is TRBJ2-3 and V is TRBV5-6; no reliable D call. Per the germline V gene, CDR1 is SGHDT and CDR2 is YYEEEE. The CDR3 covers 17 residues. V was clipped by 0 bases and J by 4 bases, with 18 bases between them. CDR3 in amino acids: CASSLDQEIWGPDTQYF. In DNA form, the CDR3 reads TGTGCCAGCAGCTTGGATCAGGAGATTTGGGGTCCAGATACGCAGTATTTT.

This clonotype was detected a few times. The chain employs TRBV6-6 and TRBJ1-1; no reliable D call. This CDR3 is 14 amino acids long. Germline CDR1 is MNHNY and CDR2 is SVGAGI (reference sequence). Trimming shortened V by 2 bases and J by 7 bases, and 14 bases separated the two germline ends. CDR3 DNA: TGTGCCAGCAGTTACCTTCGTCGAGCTGATGAAGCTTTCTTT. This codes for CASSYLRRADEAFF.

The chain combines TRBV20-1 with TRBJ1-4, with TRBD1 matching 10 bases. Germline V gives CDR1 DFQATT, CDR2 SNEGSKA (reference sequence). With 3 bases clipped from V and 6 bases from J, the junction kept 10 bases outside the gene matches. The CDR3 loop spans 16 amino acids. The CDR3 sequence is CSASGRPGTGDEKLFF. DNA of the CDR3: TGCAGTGCTAGTGGAAGACCCGGGACAGGGGATGAAAAACTGTTTTTT.

This clonotype occurred many times. V is TRBV2 and J is TRBJ2-7; TRBD1 aligns across 8 bases. Gene TRBJ2-5 matches the end of the DNA better, so the J call may be wrong. Germline V lookup: CDR1 SNHLY, CDR2 FYNNEI. The CDR3 runs 16 residues. CDR3 sequence reads: CASSVPQGAGEETQYF. The CDR3 bases are TGTGCCAGCAGCGTACCCCAGGGGGCTGGGGAAGAGACCCAGTACTTC.